These T cell receptor beta chains were read from a single sample in a study of blood T cell repertoires in COVID-19. The method was immunoSEQ multiplex PCR; TCRdb's version includes in-frame clones alone and lacks a portion of them. In the table there are about 400,000 clones, 87% of which are singletons. Sequenced material: PBMCs or T cells enriched from blood (not recorded which). The receptors come from a woman aged 50 to 65 who had recovered from COVID-19. Each CDR3 is given with its conserved first and last residue. Each record gives: clone size, J gene, D gene, V gene, CDR3 protein, CDR3 DNA. The D gene is left open where the match is weak. Expanded clones get a size class; other rows say once, few or many, or leave the size out.

clone_size: .
j_call: TRBJ2-5
d_call: .
v_call: TRBV5-1
cdr3_aa: CASSWGEETQYF
cdr3_nt: TGCGCCAGCAGCTGGGGAGAAGAGACCCAGTACTTC

clone_size: .
j_call: TRBJ1-2
d_call: TRBD1
v_call: TRBV5-1
cdr3_aa: CASSLEPQGQAAGYTF
cdr3_nt: TGCGCCAGCAGCTTGGAACCCCAGGGACAGGCCGCTGGCTACACCTTC

clone_size: .
j_call: TRBJ2-3
d_call: .
v_call: TRBV2
cdr3_aa: CASSDRYAGITDTQYF
cdr3_nt: TGTGCCAGCAGTGATCGCTACGCGGGGATCACAGATACGCAGTATTTT

clone_size: .
j_call: TRBJ2-7
d_call: TRBD2
v_call: TRBV7-9
cdr3_aa: CASSHTSGATYEQYF
cdr3_nt: TGTGCCAGCAGCCATACTAGCGGGGCCACCTACGAGCAGTACTTC

clone_size: .
j_call: TRBJ2-5
d_call: TRBD2
v_call: TRBV7-6
cdr3_aa: CASSLVGTGGWETQYF
cdr3_nt: TGTGCCAGCAGCTTAGTAGGGACGGGGGGTTGGGAGACCCAGTACTTC

clone_size: .
j_call: TRBJ1-2
d_call: TRBD1
v_call: TRBV9
cdr3_aa: CASSERPLQGAGYDGYTF
cdr3_nt: TGTGCCAGCAGCGAACGCCCCCTACAGGGGGCCGGATATGATGGCTACACCTTC

clone_size: once
j_call: TRBJ1-2
d_call: .
v_call: TRBV5-1
cdr3_aa: CASSPPTGSNGYTF
cdr3_nt: TGCGCCAGCAGCCCCCCGACAGGTTCTAATGGCTACACCTTC

clone_size: .
j_call: TRBJ1-2
d_call: .
v_call: TRBV5-6
cdr3_aa: CASSYRDTANYGYTF
cdr3_nt: TGTGCCAGCAGCTACCGGGACACGGCTAACTATGGCTACACCTTC

clone_size: .
j_call: TRBJ1-5
d_call: TRBD1
v_call: TRBV10-3
cdr3_aa: CAIASQGGNQPQHF
cdr3_nt: TGTGCCATCGCATCCCAGGGGGGCAATCAGCCCCAGCATTTT

clone_size: .
j_call: TRBJ1-4
d_call: .
v_call: TRBV4-2
cdr3_aa: CASSSGWTNEKLFF
cdr3_nt: TGTGCCAGCAGTTCAGGGTGGACTAATGAAAAACTGTTTTTT

clone_size: .
j_call: TRBJ1-1
d_call: .
v_call: TRBV3-1/TRBV3-2
cdr3_aa: CASSQVEGGAEAFF
cdr3_nt: TGTGCCAGCAGCCAAGTGGAGGGAGGTGCTGAAGCTTTCTTT

clone_size: few
j_call: TRBJ2-2
d_call: TRBD1
v_call: TRBV30
cdr3_aa: CALTSGQGAIGELFF
cdr3_nt: TGTGCCCTAACTTCGGGACAGGGGGCGATCGGGGAGCTGTTTTTT

clone_size: .
j_call: TRBJ2-7
d_call: TRBD1
v_call: TRBV2
cdr3_aa: CASSAGQGGEQYF
cdr3_nt: TGTGCCAGCAGTGCTGGACAGGGCGGCGAGCAGTACTTC

clone_size: .
j_call: TRBJ1-5
d_call: .
v_call: TRBV7-8
cdr3_aa: CASSLDSYSNQPQHF
cdr3_nt: TGTGCCAGCAGCTTAGACAGCTATAGCAATCAGCCCCAGCATTTT

clone_size: .
j_call: TRBJ2-7
d_call: TRBD1
v_call: TRBV28
cdr3_aa: CASSSAGQGAVGQYF
cdr3_nt: TGTGCCAGCAGTTCGGCGGGACAGGGGGCGGTAGGGCAGTACTTC

clone_size: .
j_call: TRBJ2-1
d_call: TRBD2
v_call: TRBV5-1
cdr3_aa: CASSLRASIRTSKDEQFF
cdr3_nt: TGCGCCAGCAGCTTAAGAGCCTCTATACGGACTAGTAAGGATGAGCAGTTCTTC

clone_size: .
j_call: TRBJ1-1
d_call: .
v_call: TRBV21-1
cdr3_aa: CASGRQGAFSAEAFF
cdr3_nt: TGTGCCAGCGGAAGGCAGGGGGCTTTTAGCGCTGAAGCTTTCTTT

clone_size: .
j_call: TRBJ1-2
d_call: .
v_call: TRBV5-5
cdr3_aa: CASSAGTGNYGYTF
cdr3_nt: TGTGCCAGCAGCGCGGGGACGGGTAACTATGGCTACACCTTC

clone_size: .
j_call: TRBJ2-3
d_call: TRBD2
v_call: TRBV2
cdr3_aa: CASRVPGLTTDTQYF
cdr3_nt: TGTGCCAGCAGAGTACCGGGACTAACCACAGATACGCAGTATTTT

clone_size: .
j_call: TRBJ2-3
d_call: TRBD2
v_call: TRBV28
cdr3_aa: CASIGAGVGDTQYF
cdr3_nt: TGTGCCAGCATCGGAGCGGGGGTTGGCGATACGCAGTATTTT

clone_size: .
j_call: TRBJ1-1
d_call: .
v_call: TRBV27
cdr3_aa: CASSLYTEAFF
cdr3_nt: TGTGCCAGCAGTCTTTACACTGAAGCTTTCTTT

clone_size: once
j_call: TRBJ1-2
d_call: TRBD1
v_call: TRBV9
cdr3_aa: CASSVRDRGEPNYGYTF
cdr3_nt: TGTGCCAGCAGCGTCCGGGACAGGGGGGAACCTAACTATGGCTACACCTTC

clone_size: few
j_call: TRBJ1-2
d_call: .
v_call: TRBV6-1
cdr3_aa: CASSETANYGYTF
cdr3_nt: TGTGCCAGCAGTGAAACAGCTAACTATGGCTACACCTTC

clone_size: .
j_call: TRBJ2-5
d_call: .
v_call: TRBV2
cdr3_aa: CASGGVSTETQYF
cdr3_nt: TGTGCCAGCGGAGGGGTCTCAACTGAGACCCAGTACTTC

clone_size: once
j_call: TRBJ2-3
d_call: .
v_call: TRBV28
cdr3_aa: CASSLPPGDGTDTQYF
cdr3_nt: TGTGCCAGCAGTTTACCCCCAGGGGACGGGACAGATACGCAGTATTTT

clone_size: .
j_call: TRBJ1-2
d_call: .
v_call: TRBV13
cdr3_aa: CASRWQGTYGYTF
cdr3_nt: TGTGCCAGCAGGTGGCAGGGCACCTATGGCTACACCTTC

clone_size: .
j_call: TRBJ1-1
d_call: TRBD1
v_call: TRBV4-3
cdr3_aa: CASSQRQGLGTEAFF
cdr3_nt: TGCGCCAGCAGCCAAAGACAGGGATTGGGCACTGAAGCTTTCTTT

clone_size: .
j_call: TRBJ1-1
d_call: TRBD1
v_call: TRBV12-3/TRBV12-4
cdr3_aa: CASSLQGEWGAFF
cdr3_nt: TGTGCCAGCAGTTTACAGGGGGAATGGGGAGCTTTCTTT

clone_size: .
j_call: TRBJ1-6
d_call: .
v_call: TRBV6-5
cdr3_aa: CASTKRQVGPLHF
cdr3_nt: TGTGCCAGCACCAAACGACAGGTCGGGCCCCTCCACTTT

clone_size: .
j_call: TRBJ1-5
d_call: .
v_call: TRBV30
cdr3_aa: CAWSGQLGGGNQPQHF
cdr3_nt: TGTGCCTGGAGTGGGCAGCTCGGAGGGGGCAATCAGCCCCAGCATTTT

clone_size: .
j_call: TRBJ2-5
d_call: .
v_call: TRBV3-1/TRBV3-2
cdr3_aa: CASSQAKGRGSEISKETQYF
cdr3_nt: TGTGCCAGCAGCCAAGCCAAGGGCCGGGGTAGCGAGATCTCTAAAGAGACCCAGTACTTC

clone_size: once
j_call: TRBJ1-2
d_call: .
v_call: TRBV19
cdr3_aa: CASSMTGGYTF
cdr3_nt: TGTGCCAGTAGTATGACTGGGGGCTACACCTTC

clone_size: few
j_call: TRBJ1-5
d_call: .
v_call: TRBV21-1
cdr3_aa: CASSTQTPLEPQHF
cdr3_nt: TGTGCCAGCAGCACCCAGACACCCTTGGAGCCCCAGCATTTT

clone_size: .
j_call: TRBJ1-5
d_call: .
v_call: TRBV11-2
cdr3_aa: CASSLGGASGQPQHF
cdr3_nt: TGTGCCAGCAGCTTAGGTGGGGCGTCTGGACAGCCCCAGCATTTT

clone_size: .
j_call: TRBJ1-2
d_call: .
v_call: TRBV4-3
cdr3_aa: CASSPNRANYGYTF
cdr3_nt: TGCGCCAGCAGTCCTAACAGGGCTAACTATGGCTACACCTTC

clone_size: .
j_call: TRBJ1-1
d_call: .
v_call: TRBV12-3/TRBV12-4
cdr3_aa: CASSLSMNTEAFF
cdr3_nt: TGTGCCAGCAGTCTATCGATGAACACTGAAGCTTTCTTT

clone_size: few
j_call: TRBJ2-7
d_call: .
v_call: TRBV30
cdr3_aa: CAWSEGLSYEQYF
cdr3_nt: TGTGCCTGGAGTGAGGGGCTCTCCTACGAGCAGTACTTC

clone_size: .
j_call: TRBJ2-6
d_call: TRBD1
v_call: TRBV4-3
cdr3_aa: CASSQDLETGYSGANVLTF
cdr3_nt: TGCGCCAGCAGCCAAGATCTTGAGACAGGGTACTCTGGGGCCAACGTCCTGACTTTC

clone_size: .
j_call: TRBJ1-3
d_call: .
v_call: TRBV2
cdr3_aa: CASSAQGSRDTIYF
cdr3_nt: TGTGCCAGCAGTGCCCAGGGGTCGAGAGACACCATATATTTT

clone_size: .
j_call: TRBJ1-1
d_call: .
v_call: TRBV5-1
cdr3_aa: CASSFGSGGQTNTEAFF
cdr3_nt: TGCGCCAGCAGCTTCGGAAGTGGCGGACAGACGAACACTGAAGCTTTCTTT

clone_size: .
j_call: TRBJ1-5
d_call: .
v_call: TRBV2
cdr3_aa: CASNNRENQPQHF
cdr3_nt: TGTGCCAGCAACAACAGGGAAAATCAGCCCCAGCATTTT